This T cell receptor beta chain was found in a study of follicular helper T cells after annual influenza vaccination. With respect to this clone: Its antigen is as yet unknown.

Study results and limitations: Each annual vaccination recalled recurring oligoclonal ICOS+CD38+ cTfh clonotypes.

This CDR3 is built from 14 residues. J was trimmed by 6 bases and V by 2 bases; bases with no gene match: 6. The germline V gene has CDR1 MNHNY and CDR2 SVGAGI (reference sequence). Time point: 2014-2015 season, pre-vaccination. Clones were sequenced by immunoSEQ multiplex PCR, and TCRdb holds only the in-frame ones, with some missing. The sample records some 30,000 clones, roughly 80% being singletons. The clonotype originates from an adult who received the influenza vaccine. V gene TRBV6-6 combines with J gene TRBJ1-2; 7 bases are a match to TRBD1. The sample was CXCR5+ CD38- circulating T follicular helper cells from blood, taken on the day of influenza vaccination. Subset specified: circulating Tfh, non-naive CD4+CXCR5+PD-1+ (ICOS+CD38+ or ICOS-CD38-). The CDR3 nucleotides are TGTGCCAGCAGTTACCGAGGGGGCAAGGATGGCTACACCTTC. Translation gives CASSYRGGKDGYTF.